This T cell receptor (beta chain) was captured in a study of tumor-infiltrating lymphocytes in localized non-small cell lung cancer. Study-level results: TCR sequencing covered a subset of patients with enough tissue.

CDR1 is MDHEN, CDR2 SYDVKM, per germline. Trimming took off 0 bases at V and 11 bases at J, with 13 bases between the two ends. The CDR3 contains 14 residues. Assay used: immunoSEQ multiplex PCR; TCRdb lists only in-frame clones, some missing. The sample includes 6,900 or so clones, roughly 77% seen only once; the top ten take around 6%. This clone has more than one count but fewer than ten. Its antigen is still unknown. The sequence derives from a human donor with non-small cell lung cancer. Sequences were obtained from uninvolved lung tissue not adjacent to the tumor. The V call is TRBV28, the J call TRBJ1-4; tentative D call: TRBD1 (6 bases). The CDR3 protein is CASSLWDSTSKLFF. The CDR3 DNA is TGTGCCAGCAGTTTATGGGACAGCACCTCGAAACTGTTTTTT.